This T cell receptor beta chain was obtained from a study of blood T cell repertoires in COVID-19. Study-level background: Acute and convalescent COVID-19 samples came from the United States, Italy and Spain. PBMCs, B-cell-depleted T cells, or T cells were the source of the cDNA or gDNA that made up the material.

Per the original methods: Using reference gene primer amplification, nucleated cell counts were estimated. Profiled with immunoSEQ multiplex PCR; TCRdb holds only in-frame clones, not every one. Clone size and the V and J calls come from that table; the DNA yielded D and trimming. Here the sample spans 300,000 to 400,000 clones, 87% being singletons. V dropped 1 base and J dropped 8; count of bases not matched to a gene: 11. This CDR3 has 16 amino acids. Per the germline V gene, CDR1 is SGHTA and CDR2 is FQGNSA. Source material: peripheral blood. This sequence originates from a young man with COVID-19, enrolled during active disease. V and J are TRBV7-2 and TRBJ2-1, with 7 positions matching TRBD2. The CDR3 loop is CASSLVAGARSDEQFF. The CDR3 DNA sequence: TGTGCCAGCAGCTTAGTTGCGGGAGCCCGTTCCGATGAGCAGTTCTTC.